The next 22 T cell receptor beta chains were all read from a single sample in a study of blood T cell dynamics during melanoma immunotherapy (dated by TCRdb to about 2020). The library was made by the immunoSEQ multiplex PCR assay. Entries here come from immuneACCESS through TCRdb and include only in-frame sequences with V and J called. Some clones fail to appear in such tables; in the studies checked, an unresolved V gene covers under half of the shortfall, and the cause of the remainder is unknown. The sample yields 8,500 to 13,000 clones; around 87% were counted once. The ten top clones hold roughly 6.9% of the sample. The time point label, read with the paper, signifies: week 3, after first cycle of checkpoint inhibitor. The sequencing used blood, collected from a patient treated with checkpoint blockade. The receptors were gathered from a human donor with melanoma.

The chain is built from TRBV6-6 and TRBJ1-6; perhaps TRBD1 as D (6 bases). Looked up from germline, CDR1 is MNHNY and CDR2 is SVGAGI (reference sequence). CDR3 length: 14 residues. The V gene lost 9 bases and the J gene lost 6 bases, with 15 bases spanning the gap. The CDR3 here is CASGPGVANSPLHF. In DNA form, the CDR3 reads TGTGCCAGTGGACCAGGGGTTGCTAATTCACCCCTCCACTTT.

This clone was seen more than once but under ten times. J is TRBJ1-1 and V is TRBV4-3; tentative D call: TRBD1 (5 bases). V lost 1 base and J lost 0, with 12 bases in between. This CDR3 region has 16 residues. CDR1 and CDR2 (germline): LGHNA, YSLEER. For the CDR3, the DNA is TGCGCCAGCAGCCAAGGTCTCCGGGGGGTGAACACTGAAGCTTTCTTT. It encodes CASSQGLRGVNTEAFF.

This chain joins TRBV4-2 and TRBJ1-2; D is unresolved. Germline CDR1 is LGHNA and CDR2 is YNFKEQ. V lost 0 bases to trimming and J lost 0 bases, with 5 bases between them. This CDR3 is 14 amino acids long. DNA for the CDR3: TGTGCCAGCAGCCAAGATAGAGCTAACTATGGCTACACCTTC. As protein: CASSQDRANYGYTF.

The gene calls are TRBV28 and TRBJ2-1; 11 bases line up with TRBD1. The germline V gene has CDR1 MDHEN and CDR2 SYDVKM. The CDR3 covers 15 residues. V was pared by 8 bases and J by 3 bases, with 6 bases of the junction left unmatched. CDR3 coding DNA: TGTGCCAGCGTTACGGGACAGGGGGTCTACAATGAGCAGTTCTTC. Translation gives CASVTGQGVYNEQFF. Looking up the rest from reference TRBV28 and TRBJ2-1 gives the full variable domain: DVKVTQSSRYLVKRTGEKVFLECVQDMDHENMFWYRQDPGLGLRLIYFSYDVKMKEKGDIPEGYSVSREKKERFSLILESASTNQTSMYLCASVTGQGVYNEQFFGPGTRLTVL.

CDR3 amino acids: CASSVRTSGGSSTDTQYF. CDR3 sequence (DNA): TGTGCCAGCAGCGTGCGGACTAGCGGGGGGTCTAGCACAGATACGCAGTATTTT. The chain has TRBV11-3 and TRBJ2-3; 14 nucleotides align to TRBD2. The CDR3 length is 18 residues. V shed 5 bases and J 0 bases; nucleotides not matched to a gene: 7. Per germline, CDR1 SGHNT and CDR2 YENEEA.

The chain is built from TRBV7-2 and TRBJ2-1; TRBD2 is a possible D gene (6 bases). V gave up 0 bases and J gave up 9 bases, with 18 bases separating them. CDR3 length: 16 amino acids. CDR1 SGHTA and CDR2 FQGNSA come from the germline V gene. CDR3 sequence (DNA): TGTGCCAGCAGCTTAGCCGGAGGCGGGACTTCAGGTGAGCAGTTCTTC. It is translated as CASSLAGGGTSGEQFF.

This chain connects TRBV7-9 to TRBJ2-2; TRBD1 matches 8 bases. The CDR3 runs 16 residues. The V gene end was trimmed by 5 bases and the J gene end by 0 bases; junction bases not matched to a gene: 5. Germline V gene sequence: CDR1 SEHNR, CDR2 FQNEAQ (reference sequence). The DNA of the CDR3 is TGTGCCAGCAGCGGACAGGGTCCGGCGAACACCGGGGAGCTGTTTTTT. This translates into CASSGQGPANTGELFF. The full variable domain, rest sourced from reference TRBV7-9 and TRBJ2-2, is DTGVSQNPRHKITKRGQNVTFRCDPISEHNRLYWYRQTLGQGPEFLTYFQNEAQLEKSRLLSDRFSAERPKGSFSTLEIQRTEQGDSAMYLCASSGQGPANTGELFFGEGSRLTVL.

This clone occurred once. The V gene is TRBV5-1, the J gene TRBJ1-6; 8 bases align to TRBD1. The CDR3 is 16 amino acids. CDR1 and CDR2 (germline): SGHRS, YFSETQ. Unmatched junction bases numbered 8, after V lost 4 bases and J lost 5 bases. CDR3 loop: CASSAGTGGNNSPLHF. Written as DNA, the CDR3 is TGCGCCAGCAGCGCTGGGACAGGAGGTAATAATTCACCCCTCCACTTT.

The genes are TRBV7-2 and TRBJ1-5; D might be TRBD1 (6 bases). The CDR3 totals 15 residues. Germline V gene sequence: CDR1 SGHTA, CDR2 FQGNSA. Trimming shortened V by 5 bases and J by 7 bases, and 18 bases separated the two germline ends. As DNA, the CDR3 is TGTGCCAGCAGCGGGATGGGGGGCCCCAGACAGCCCCAGCATTTT. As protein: CASSGMGGPRQPQHF.

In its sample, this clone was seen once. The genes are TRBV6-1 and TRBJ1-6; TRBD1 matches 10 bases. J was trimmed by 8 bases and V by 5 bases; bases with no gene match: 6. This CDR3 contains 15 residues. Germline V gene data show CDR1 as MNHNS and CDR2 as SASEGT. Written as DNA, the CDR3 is TGTGCCAGCAGTACCAGGACAGGGGGGGATTCACCCCTCCACTTT. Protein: CASSTRTGGDSPLHF.

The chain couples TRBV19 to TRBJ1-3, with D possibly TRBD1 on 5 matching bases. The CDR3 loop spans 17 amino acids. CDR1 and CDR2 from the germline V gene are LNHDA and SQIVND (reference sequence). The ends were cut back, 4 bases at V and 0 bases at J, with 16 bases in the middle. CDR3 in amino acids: CASSRSGPLNSGNTIYF. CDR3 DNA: TGTGCCAGTAGTAGGTCGGGGCCTCTCAACTCTGGAAACACCATATATTTT. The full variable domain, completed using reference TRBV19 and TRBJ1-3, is DGGITQSPKYLFRKEGQNVTLSCEQNLNHDAMYWYRQDPGQGLRLIYYSQIVNDFQKGDIAEGYSVSREKKESFPLTVTSAQKNPTAFYLCASSRSGPLNSGNTIYFGEGSWLTVV.

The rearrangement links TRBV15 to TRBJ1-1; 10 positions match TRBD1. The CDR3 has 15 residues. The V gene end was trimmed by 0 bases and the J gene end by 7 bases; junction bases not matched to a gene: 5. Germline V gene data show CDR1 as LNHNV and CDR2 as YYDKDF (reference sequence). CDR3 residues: CATSREDRGANEAFF. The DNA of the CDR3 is TGTGCCACCAGCAGAGAGGACAGGGGGGCGAATGAAGCTTTCTTT.

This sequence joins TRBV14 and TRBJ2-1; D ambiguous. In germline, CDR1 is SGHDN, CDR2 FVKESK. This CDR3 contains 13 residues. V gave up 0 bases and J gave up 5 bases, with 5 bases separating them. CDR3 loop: CASSQENHNEQFF. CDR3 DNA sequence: TGTGCCAGCAGCCAAGAAAATCACAATGAGCAGTTCTTC. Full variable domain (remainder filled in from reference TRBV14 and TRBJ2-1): EAGVTQFPSHSVIEKGQTVTLRCDPISGHDNLYWYRRVMGKEIKFLLHFVKESKQDESGMPNNRFLAERTGGTYSTLKVQPAELEDSGVYFCASSQENHNEQFFGPGTRLTVL.

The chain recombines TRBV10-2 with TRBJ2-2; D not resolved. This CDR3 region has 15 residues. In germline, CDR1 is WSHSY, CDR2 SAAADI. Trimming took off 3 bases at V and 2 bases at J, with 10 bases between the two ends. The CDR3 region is CASSEQSLNTGELFF. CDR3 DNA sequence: TGCGCCAGCAGTGAACAAAGCCTCAACACCGGGGAGCTGTTTTTT.

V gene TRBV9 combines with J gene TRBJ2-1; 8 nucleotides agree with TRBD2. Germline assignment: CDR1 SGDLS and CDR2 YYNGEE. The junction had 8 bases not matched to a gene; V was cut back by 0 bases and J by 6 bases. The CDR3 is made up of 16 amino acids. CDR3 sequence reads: CASSVGVTSDFNEQFF. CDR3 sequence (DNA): TGTGCCAGCAGCGTAGGCGTGACTAGCGATTTCAATGAGCAGTTCTTC. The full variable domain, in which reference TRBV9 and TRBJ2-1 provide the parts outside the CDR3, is DSGVTQTPKHLITATGQRVTLRCSPRSGDLSVYWYQQSLDQGLQFLIQYYNGEERAKGNILERFSAQQFPDLHSELNLSSLELGDSALYFCASSVGVTSDFNEQFFGPGTRLTVL.

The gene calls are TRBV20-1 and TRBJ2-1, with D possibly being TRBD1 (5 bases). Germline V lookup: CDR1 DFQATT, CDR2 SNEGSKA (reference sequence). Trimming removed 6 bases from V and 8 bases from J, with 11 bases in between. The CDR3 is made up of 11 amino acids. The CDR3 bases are TGCAGTGCCCAGGGTAATGATGAGCAGTTCTTC. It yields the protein CSAQGNDEQFF.

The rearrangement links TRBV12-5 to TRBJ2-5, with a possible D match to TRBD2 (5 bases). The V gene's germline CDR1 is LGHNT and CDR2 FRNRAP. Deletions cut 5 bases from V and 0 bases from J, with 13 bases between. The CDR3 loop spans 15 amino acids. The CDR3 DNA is TGTGCTAGTGGTCCGGGAAACGGCTACCAAGAGACCCAGTACTTC. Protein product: CASGPGNGYQETQYF.

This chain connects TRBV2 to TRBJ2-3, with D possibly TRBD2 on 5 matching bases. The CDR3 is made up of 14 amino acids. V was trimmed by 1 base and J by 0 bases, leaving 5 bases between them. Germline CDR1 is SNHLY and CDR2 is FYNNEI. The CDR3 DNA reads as TGTGCCAGCAGTGAAGGGACTAGCACAGATACGCAGTATTTT. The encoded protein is CASSEGTSTDTQYF.

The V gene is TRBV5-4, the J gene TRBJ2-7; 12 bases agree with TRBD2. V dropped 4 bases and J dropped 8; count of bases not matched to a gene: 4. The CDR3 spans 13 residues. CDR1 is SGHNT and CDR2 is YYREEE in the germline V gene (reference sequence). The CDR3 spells CASSPGTSGQQYV. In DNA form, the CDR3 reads TGTGCCAGCAGCCCCGGGACTAGCGGGCAGCAGTACGTC.

The DNA of the CDR3 is TGTGCCAGCAGTGATGTGGGACTTGGCTACACCTTC. Translating it yields CASSDVGLGYTF. The rearrangement links TRBV6-1 to TRBJ1-2, with D possibly matching TRBD1 (5 bases). The V end lost 3 bases, the J end lost 7 bases, and 9 bases lay between the germline ends. This CDR3 spans 12 amino acids. The germline CDR1 and CDR2 sequences are MNHNS and SASEGT.

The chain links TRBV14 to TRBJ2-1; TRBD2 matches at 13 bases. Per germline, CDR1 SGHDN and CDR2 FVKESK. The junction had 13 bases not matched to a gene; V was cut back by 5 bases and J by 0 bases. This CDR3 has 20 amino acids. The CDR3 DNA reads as TGTGCCAGCAGCTCGCTTACTAGCGGGGGGGTAACGAGCTCCTACAATGAGCAGTTCTTC. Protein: CASSSLTSGGVTSSYNEQFF. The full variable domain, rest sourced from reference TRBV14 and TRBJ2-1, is EAGVTQFPSHSVIEKGQTVTLRCDPISGHDNLYWYRRVMGKEIKFLLHFVKESKQDESGMPNNRFLAERTGGTYSTLKVQPAELEDSGVYFCASSSLTSGGVTSSYNEQFFGPGTRLTVL.

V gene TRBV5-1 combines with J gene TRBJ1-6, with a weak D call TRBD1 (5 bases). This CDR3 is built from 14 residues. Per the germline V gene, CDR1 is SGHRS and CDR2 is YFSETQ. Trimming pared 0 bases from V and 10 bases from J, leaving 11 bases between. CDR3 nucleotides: TGCGCCAGCAGCTTGGGGGAGCGGGGCTCACCCCTCCACTTT. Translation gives CASSLGERGSPLHF.